The 32 T cell receptor beta chains below were found in one sample sequenced in a study of chemoradiotherapy in HPV16-positive cancers. The table came from immunoSEQ multiplex PCR; TCRdb's copy has only in-frame clones and leaves some out. In the table there are 30,000 to 40,000 clones, about nine tenths of which are singletons. The starting material was blood, obtained from a patient who underwent chemoradiotherapy. The receptors stem from a human donor with HPV-associated anogenital cancer.

This clone was counted only a few times. The chain is built from TRBV18 and TRBJ2-2; TRBD1 aligns across 7 bases. The CDR3 is made up of 15 amino acids. J lost 2 bases, V lost 8 bases, and 8 bases had no gene match. Germline V lookup: CDR1 KGHSH, CDR2 LQKENI. The CDR3 nucleotides read TGTGCCAGCCAAGGACAGGATTCTAACACCGGGGAGCTGTTTTTT. Translating gives CASQGQDSNTGELFF.

This sequence joins TRBV7-9 and TRBJ2-1; 9 bases are shared with TRBD2. Trimming at V came to 7 bases and at J to 7 bases, leaving 8 bases not matched to a gene. This CDR3 region has 14 residues. The V gene's germline CDR1 is SEHNR and CDR2 FQNEAQ (reference sequence). DNA for the CDR3: TGTGCCAGCACCCACGGGGCGGGGGGGAATGAGCAGTTCTTC. It yields the protein CASTHGAGGNEQFF.

The chain uses TRBV6-5 and TRBJ2-2, with a weak D call TRBD1 (6 bases). The length of the CDR3 is 14 residues. Trimming removed 5 bases from V and 1 base from J, with 8 bases in between. Germline V lookup: CDR1 MNHEY, CDR2 SVGAGI. CDR3 bases: TGTGCCAGCAGTAGGGGGTGGAACACCGGGGAGCTGTTTTTT. It translates to CASSRGWNTGELFF.

The chain couples TRBV7-9 to TRBJ2-5; possibly TRBD2 for D (6 bases). This CDR3 has 15 amino acids. Trimming removed 5 bases at V and 5 bases at J, with 18 bases between. From germline, CDR1 is SEHNR and CDR2 FQNEAQ (reference sequence). Here the CDR3 reads CASSLPPWGDETQYF. CDR3 bases: TGTGCCAGCAGCCTTCCACCCTGGGGGGACGAGACCCAGTACTTC. Full variable domain (remainder filled in from reference TRBV7-9 and TRBJ2-5): DTGVSQNPRHKITKRGQNVTFRCDPISEHNRLYWYRQTLGQGPEFLTYFQNEAQLEKSRLLSDRFSAERPKGSFSTLEIQRTEQGDSAMYLCASSLPPWGDETQYFGPGTRLLVL.

J is TRBJ2-2 and V is TRBV2, with TRBD2 matching 7 bases. V was clipped by 8 bases and J by 2 bases; unmatched bases: 8. The CDR3 has 15 residues. Germline CDR1 SNHLY, CDR2 FYNNEI. The CDR3 region is CASAAGTTNTGELFF. The CDR3 DNA is TGTGCCAGCGCTGCCGGGACTACAAACACCGGGGAGCTGTTTTTT.

This chain links TRBV4-2 with TRBJ2-5; D is uncertain. The CDR3 consists of 14 residues. V was pared by 4 bases and J by 1 base, with 10 bases between. Germline V gives CDR1 LGHNA, CDR2 YNFKEQ. CDR3 nucleotide sequence: TGTGCCAGCAGCCCTTCTAGATCCCAAGAGACCCAGTACTTC. It translates to CASSPSRSQETQYF.

This clone came up once. The chain couples TRBV9 to TRBJ2-2; no firm D call. CDR1 SGDLS and CDR2 YYNGEE come from the germline V gene. V shed 1 base and J shed 4 bases, with 11 bases lying between them. This CDR3 is 15 amino acids long. CDR3 amino acids: CASSVRPSSTGELFF. The CDR3 DNA follows: TGTGCCAGCAGCGTAAGGCCTAGTAGCACCGGGGAGCTGTTTTTT.

The V gene is TRBV19, the J gene TRBJ1-2; D remains unclear. This CDR3 contains 12 residues. Trimming cost V 10 bases and J 4 bases, with 13 bases left between them. The germline gives CDR1 LNHDA, CDR2 SQIVND (reference sequence). CDR3 region: CAIFGPVYGYTF. The CDR3 region has the DNA TGTGCCATATTTGGCCCTGTCTATGGCTACACCTTC.

Only one count was recorded for this clone. The chain joins TRBV9 to TRBJ1-3, with D uncertain. Germline lookup yields CDR1 SGDLS and CDR2 YYNGEE. The CDR3 consists of 16 residues. With 0 bases removed from V and 0 bases from J, the gap between germline ends came to 10 bases. The CDR3 spells CASSVVAVGSGNTIYF. DNA for the CDR3: TGTGCCAGCAGCGTAGTAGCCGTTGGCTCTGGAAACACCATATATTTT.

The chain couples TRBV7-2 to TRBJ2-5; no definite D call. Germline CDR1 and CDR2: SGHTA and FQGNSA. This CDR3 contains 17 residues. The V end lost 1 base, the J end lost 2 bases, and 17 bases lay between the germline ends. The CDR3 DNA reads TGTGCCAGCAGCTTAGGATACGGTATCCTATTACAAGAGACCCAGTACTTC. It specifies CASSLGYGILLQETQYF.

The chain recombines TRBV5-5 with TRBJ1-2; tentative D call: TRBD1 (5 bases). Germline V lookup: CDR1 SGHKS, CDR2 YYEKEE (reference sequence). CDR3 length equals 18 residues. Trimming cost V 0 bases and J 4 bases, with 22 bases left between them. In DNA, the CDR3 is TGTGCCAGCAGCTTGGTCGGCTCTGGGGCAGGGTCGGGCTATGGCTACACCTTC. Its translation: CASSLVGSGAGSGYGYTF.

The CDR3 is CAISESAIFEGSTDTQYF. In DNA form, the CDR3 reads TGTGCCATCAGTGAGTCGGCTATTTTTGAGGGTAGCACAGATACGCAGTATTTT. The chain joins TRBV10-3 to TRBJ2-3; a possible D gene is TRBD2 (5 bases). V shed 0 bases and J shed 0 bases, with 16 bases lying between them. Germline V lookup: CDR1 ENHRY, CDR2 SYGVKD. The CDR3 has 18 residues.

The chain recombines TRBV13 with TRBJ2-1, with 7 nucleotides matching TRBD1. Germline CDR1 reads PRHDT; CDR2 reads FYEKMQ (reference sequence). Trimming took 6 bases from V and 2 from J; bases not matched to a gene: 4. This CDR3 region has 14 residues. Here the CDR3 reads CASRPRGTYNEQFF. In nucleotides, the CDR3 is TGTGCCAGCAGACCCAGGGGGACCTACAATGAGCAGTTCTTC.

A single count supports this clone. This chain connects TRBV7-6 to TRBJ1-2; D ambiguous. CDR1 is SGHVS and CDR2 is FNYEAQ in the germline V gene. With 1 base removed from V and 7 bases from J, the gap between germline ends came to 13 bases. This CDR3 is built from 14 residues. CDR3 sequence (DNA): TGTGCCAGCAGCTTAGGTTCCCCGCTGAGTGGCTACACCTTC. This encodes CASSLGSPLSGYTF.

The J gene is TRBJ2-1, the V gene TRBV6-5; the D gene is possibly TRBD2 (5 bases). Germline assignment: CDR1 MNHEY and CDR2 SVGAGI. The CDR3 contains 13 residues. Trimming left V 5 bases short and J 6 bases short, with 11 bases between. The CDR3 loop reads CASSPMRANEQFF. CDR3 DNA sequence: TGTGCCAGCAGTCCCATGAGGGCCAATGAGCAGTTCTTC.

The CDR3 DNA is TGTGCCAGCAGCCTAGGACCGCGGACCTCTAATGAAAAACTGTTTTTT. This translates into CASSLGPRTSNEKLFF. The J gene is TRBJ1-4, the V gene TRBV4-2, with unresolved D. The V end lost 4 bases, the J end lost 3 bases, and 15 bases lay between the germline ends. This CDR3 region has 16 residues. CDR1 and CDR2 (germline): LGHNA, YNFKEQ.

The chain links TRBV7-2 to TRBJ2-2, with unresolved D. Germline CDR1 and CDR2: SGHTA and FQGNSA. The V end lost 3 bases, the J end lost 0 bases, and 2 bases lay between the germline ends. This CDR3 is 13 amino acids long. For the CDR3, the DNA is TGTGCCAGCAGCTTCTCGAACACCGGGGAGCTGTTTTTT. Its translation: CASSFSNTGELFF. Looking up the rest from reference TRBV7-2 and TRBJ2-2 gives the full variable domain: GAGVSQSPSNKVTEKGKDVELRCDPISGHTALYWYRQSLGQGLEFLIYFQGNSAPDKSGLPSDRFSAERTGGSVSTLTIQRTQQEDSAVYLCASSFSNTGELFFGEGSRLTVL.

The V call is TRBV7-9, the J call TRBJ2-7; tentative D call: TRBD2 (5 bases). The CDR3 spans 13 residues. CDR1 is SEHNR, CDR2 FQNEAQ, per germline (reference sequence). With 5 bases removed from V and 0 bases from J, the gap between germline ends came to 8 bases. CDR3 region: CASSQDFSYEQYF. CDR3 nucleotides: TGTGCCAGCAGCCAGGACTTCTCCTACGAGCAGTACTTC. Looking up the rest from reference TRBV7-9 and TRBJ2-7 gives the full variable domain: DTGVSQNPRHKITKRGQNVTFRCDPISEHNRLYWYRQTLGQGPEFLTYFQNEAQLEKSRLLSDRFSAERPKGSFSTLEIQRTEQGDSAMYLCASSQDFSYEQYFGPGTRLTVT.

The chain links TRBV18 to TRBJ2-5, with TRBD2 as a possible D gene (5 bases). The germline V gene encodes CDR1 KGHSH and CDR2 LQKENI. V lost 3 bases and J lost 7, with 18 bases in between. The CDR3 spans 15 residues. The DNA for the CDR3 is TGTGCCAGCTCACCTCCGGAAGGCCCCGGAGGGACCCAGTACTTC. It codes for CASSPPEGPGGTQYF. The full variable domain, in which reference TRBV18 and TRBJ2-5 provide the parts outside the CDR3, is NAGVMQNPRHLVRRRGQEARLRCSPMKGHSHVYWYRQLPEEGLKFMVYLQKENIIDESGMPKERFSAEFPKEGPSILRIQQVVRGDSAAYFCASSPPEGPGGTQYFGPGTRLLVL.

The chain uses TRBV4-3 and TRBJ2-1; 9 bases match TRBD2. There are 16 residues in the CDR3. CDR1 is LGHNA, CDR2 YSLEER, per germline. V lost 3 bases and J lost 6; bases outside the gene matches: 9. The CDR3 DNA follows: TGCGCCAGCAGCCAGGCGACTAGCGGCACCCGCAATGAGCAGTTCTTC. Amino acids: CASSQATSGTRNEQFF.

V and J are TRBV7-9 and TRBJ1-5, with D unclear. CDR3 size: 15 residues. Germline V CDR1 and CDR2: SEHNR, FQNEAQ (reference sequence). V gave up 6 bases and J gave up 0 bases, with 12 bases separating them. Here the CDR3 DNA reads TGTGCCAGCAGTCCGGGCAGACTTAGCAATCAGCCCCAGCATTTT. Protein product: CASSPGRLSNQPQHF.

This chain uses TRBV7-7 with TRBJ2-2; 10 bases match TRBD1. Germline loops: CDR1 SSHAT, CDR2 FNYEAQ (reference sequence). The CDR3 has 16 amino acids. Unmatched junction bases numbered 3, after V lost 5 bases and J lost 0 bases. The CDR3 protein is CASSPGQGTNTGELFF. The CDR3 DNA follows: TGTGCCAGCAGCCCGGGACAGGGGACGAACACCGGGGAGCTGTTTTTT.

This chain joins TRBV4-1 and TRBJ2-1, with TRBD1 matching over 8 bases. The CDR3 has 16 residues. With V trimmed by 1 base and J by 5 bases, 7 bases remained unmatched. Germline V lookup: CDR1 MGHRA, CDR2 YSYEKL. The CDR3 DNA sequence: TGCGCCAGCAGCCAAGTATTTACAGGGGGAAACAATGAGCAGTTCTTC. It yields the protein CASSQVFTGGNNEQFF.

This chain links TRBV5-1 with TRBJ2-5; D remains ambiguous. CDR1 is SGHRS and CDR2 is YFSETQ in the germline V gene. V was shortened by 2 bases and J by 3 bases, with 11 bases between the two germline ends. The CDR3 covers 14 residues. The CDR3 DNA reads TGCGCCAGCAGCTTCGGACGGAACGAAGAGACCCAGTACTTC. Encoded protein: CASSFGRNEETQYF.

The chain joins TRBV5-4 to TRBJ1-1; 7 nucleotides match TRBD1. V shed 4 bases, J shed 11 bases, and the junction held 8 bases outside the gene matches. CDR1 is SGHNT, CDR2 YYREEE, per germline (reference sequence). This CDR3 contains 12 residues. In DNA, the CDR3 is TGTGCCAGCAGCCGGATTACAGGGGCGGCTTTCTTT. It encodes CASSRITGAAFF.

The chain recombines TRBV4-3 with TRBJ1-4; 7 bases agree with TRBD1. The CDR3 sequence is 18 residues long. With 5 bases clipped from V and 0 bases from J, the junction kept 12 bases outside the gene matches. Per the germline V gene, CDR1 is LGHNA and CDR2 is YSLEER. The CDR3 region is CASSETGTVFATNEKLFF. The CDR3 DNA is TGCGCCAGCAGCGAAACCGGGACAGTCTTTGCAACTAATGAAAAACTGTTTTTT.

For the CDR3, the DNA is TGTGCCTGGAGGAGACAGGGGGGTAATTCACCCCTCCACTTT. Encoded protein: CAWRRQGGNSPLHF. The chain has TRBV30 and TRBJ1-6; 9 nucleotides align to TRBD1. Germline V lookup: CDR1 GTSNPN, CDR2 SVGIG (reference sequence). Trimming at V came to 3 bases and at J to 6 bases, leaving 3 bases not matched to a gene. The CDR3 is 14 amino acids.

The chain carries TRBV19 and TRBJ1-6; no definite D call. The CDR3 consists of 14 residues. The V and J ends lost 11 bases and 6 bases respectively, with 17 bases between them. From germline, CDR1 is LNHDA and CDR2 SQIVND (reference sequence). CDR3 nucleotides: TGTGCCTCCTCCATTGCGGGGTCTAATTCACCCCTCCACTTT. Protein sequence: CASSIAGSNSPLHF.

V and J are TRBV5-4 and TRBJ2-7; D not resolved. V lost 3 bases and J lost 6, with 16 bases in between. Germline CDR1 and CDR2: SGHNT and YYREEE (reference sequence). The CDR3 has 14 amino acids. The CDR3 spells CASSSLKTPREQYF. The CDR3 DNA sequence: TGTGCCAGCAGCTCTTTAAAGACCCCCCGCGAGCAGTACTTC.

This sequence joins TRBV7-3 and TRBJ1-6; D gene uncertain. Germline values: CDR1 SGHTA, CDR2 FQGTGA. V was clipped by 3 bases and J by 9 bases, with 6 bases between them. This CDR3 has 12 amino acids. CDR3 coding DNA: TGTGCCAGCAGCTTCGAAATTTCACCCCTCCACTTT. Translation: CASSFEISPLHF.

The V and J genes are TRBV5-4 and TRBJ2-7; 13 nucleotides align to TRBD2. Germline V gene data show CDR1 as SGHNT and CDR2 as YYREEE (reference sequence). Trimming cost V 6 bases and J 5 bases; bases outside gene matches: 8. The CDR3 extends over 15 amino acids. In DNA form, the CDR3 reads TGTGCCAGCACCGTCACTAGCGGGGGGGCCAACGAGCAGTACTTC. Protein sequence: CASTVTSGGANEQYF.

The chain carries TRBV19 and TRBJ2-7; 8 bases agree with TRBD1. After removal of 6 bases from V and 2 bases from J, the junction contained 6 bases not matched to a gene. Germline loops: CDR1 LNHDA, CDR2 SQIVND (reference sequence). This CDR3 is built from 14 residues. CDR3: CASSRTGPTYEQYF. In nucleotides, the CDR3 is TGTGCCAGTAGCCGGACAGGGCCTACCTACGAGCAGTACTTC.